Listed below are T cell receptor beta chains from one sample, sequenced in a study of CD8 T cells in ankylosing spondylitis. Each CDR3 protein gets one entry after TCRdb re-called the 5' RACE reads with MiXCR. Of about 160,000 distinct CDR3 sequences listed, roughly 18% are singletons. Material: blood, either unsorted or a sorted T cell fraction (not recorded which). All receptors derive from a male donor with ankylosing spondylitis or in good health (not recorded which). CDR3s include the opening cysteine and the closing phenylalanine or tryptophan. D genes are given only for firm matches. Expanded clones are given a class, and other clones once, few, many or no size at all.

D,length,V,size,J,CDR3,DNA
NA,13,TRBV20-1,NA,TRBJ1-2,CSAGNRDGKGYTF,TGCAGTGCTGGCAACCGGGACGGCAAAGGCTACACCTTC
TRBD1,14,TRBV6-1,few,TRBJ1-2,CASSTTGGRDGYTF,TGTGCCAGCAGTACCACAGGGGGCAGGGATGGCTACACCTTC
TRBD1,14,TRBV19,NA,TRBJ1-1,CASMGDRVGTEAFF,TGTGCCAGTATGGGGGACAGGGTTGGCACTGAAGCTTTCTTT
TRBD1,15,TRBV3-1,many,TRBJ1-2,CASSQGQGSLRGYTF,TGTGCCAGCAGCCAAGGACAGGGGTCCCTTCGTGGCTACACCTTC
TRBD2,19,TRBV11-2,NA,TRBJ2-3,CASSLPRSGRWERTDTQYF,TGTGCCAGCAGCTTACCCAGGAGCGGGAGATGGGAGAGAACAGATACGCAGTATTTT
TRBD2,17,TRBV24-1,many,TRBJ2-3,CATSDPPGLAGGDTQYF,TGTGCCACCAGTGACCCCCCCGGACTAGCGGGAGGAGATACGCAGTATTTT
TRBD2,17,TRBV28,many,TRBJ2-7,CASSFPPYAGGTHEQYF,TGTGCCAGCAGTTTCCCCCCCTATGCGGGAGGGACACACGAGCAGTACTTC
TRBD2,17,TRBV5-1,many,TRBJ2-2,CASSSDLAGVNTGELFF,TGCGCCAGCAGCTCCGATCTAGCGGGAGTCAACACCGGGGAGCTGTTTTTT
NA,13,TRBV7-3,many,TRBJ2-1,CASSLLRASGQFF,TGTGCCAGCAGCTTACTCCGGGCTTCTGGGCAGTTCTTC
NA,14,TRBV5-1,many,TRBJ1-5,CASSLDRADQPQHF,TGCGCCAGCAGCTTGGACAGGGCCGATCAGCCCCAGCATTTT
NA,14,TRBV5-1,NA,TRBJ2-1,CDSSLEDNRNEQFF,TGCGACAGCAGCTTGGAGGACAATCGCAATGAGCAGTTCTTC
TRBD2,16,TRBV5-1,many,TRBJ2-1,CASSLLLAGGHNEQFF,TGCGCCAGCAGCTTGCTACTAGCGGGAGGGCATAATGAGCAGTTCTTC
NA,14,TRBV20-1,many,TRBJ2-3,CSAKRASSTDTQYF,TGCAGTGCCAAACGGGCTTCTAGCACAGATACGCAGTATTTT
NA,14,TRBV29-1,NA,TRBJ1-2,CSVEEGGRVDGYTF,TGCAGCGTTGAGGAAGGCGGCAGGGTGGATGGCTACACCTTC
NA,14,TRBV7-4,few,TRBJ2-5,CASSLSGVQETQYF,TGTGCCAGCAGCTTATCTGGGGTCCAGGAGACCCAGTACTTC
TRBD1,14,TRBV5-6,few,TRBJ1-2,CASSNDRGSGGYTF,TGTGCCAGCAGCAACGACAGGGGATCGGGAGGCTACACCTTC